This note documents a single TCR beta chain sequence. Its antigen is not identified. At one boundary the junction diverges from the germline segment, which might be a read error. This entry is derived from a study of T cell repertoires in cytomegalovirus infection. About the research overall: Public TCR beta signatures indicated both CMV infection and matching HLA type.

CDR3 length: 15 amino acids. Germline loops: CDR1 MNHNY, CDR2 SVGAGI (reference sequence). Findings and caveats of the study: Of the TCR beta families, the public ones yielded a cumulative frequency that identified carriers of CMV plus the relevant HLA. HLA-C-restricted, CMV-specific TCR beta clonotypes were dominant ex vivo.

A single record per CDR3 protein comes from TCRdb applying MiXCR to the reads. Of nearly 650,000 distinct CDR3 sequences in the sample, more than 20% were seen once. This clonotype was sampled from a human donor in good health (CMV status not recorded). Some clones in this sample may be carry-over from other donors' samples. The sequenced material came from CD8+ T cells from PBMCs. The rearrangement links TRBV6-6 to TRBJ2-1; D possibly uses TRBD1 or TRBD2 (5 bases each). The CDR3 DNA follows: TGTACCAGCAGTGATCCGGGGACCAGAGGGAATGAGCAGTTCTTC. Its protein is CTSSDPGTRGNEQFF.